A selection of T cell receptor beta chains follows, all from one sample in a study of T cells expressing NK-cell markers. Reanalyzing the 5' RACE reads, TCRdb keeps one entry per CDR3 protein, without DNA. Its table records 120,000 to 150,000 distinct CDR3 sequences. The specimen sequenced was blood T cells: a sorted CD56 or NKG2C T cell subset, CD4+ or CD8+ T cells, or bulk PBMC T cells (not recorded which). All receptors derive from a man between 18 and 35 years old in good health. Both conserved end residues are part of each CDR3.

>TRBJ1-2|TRBV7-2
CASSLHAYYGYTF
>TRBJ2-1|TRBV29-1
CSAPAGIYNEQFF
>TRBJ2-1|TRBV30
CAWSAGQGKHEQFF
>TRBJ2-1|TRBV24-1
CATSDLRGGVKPTSGPYNEQFF
>TRBJ2-5|TRBV5-4
CASSSGLVQETQYF
>TRBJ2-3|TRBV7-6
CASSLDLVTGRDTQYF
>TRBJ2-7|TRBV19
CASSGTSGYEQYF
>TRBJ2-1|TRBV6-5
CASGLSGEGFEQFF
>TRBJ2-2|TRBV7-9
CASSLVSNTGELFF
>TRBJ2-1|TRBV14
CASSYEGLAGVDEQFF
>TRBJ2-5|TRBV10-2
CASRTRASQETQYF
>TRBJ2-7|TRBV12-3/TRBV12-4
CASRGLAGGYEQYF
>TRBJ2-5|TRBV20-1
CSARPPSPGLGETQYF
>TRBJ2-7|TRBV7-6
CASSPDGSSYEQYF